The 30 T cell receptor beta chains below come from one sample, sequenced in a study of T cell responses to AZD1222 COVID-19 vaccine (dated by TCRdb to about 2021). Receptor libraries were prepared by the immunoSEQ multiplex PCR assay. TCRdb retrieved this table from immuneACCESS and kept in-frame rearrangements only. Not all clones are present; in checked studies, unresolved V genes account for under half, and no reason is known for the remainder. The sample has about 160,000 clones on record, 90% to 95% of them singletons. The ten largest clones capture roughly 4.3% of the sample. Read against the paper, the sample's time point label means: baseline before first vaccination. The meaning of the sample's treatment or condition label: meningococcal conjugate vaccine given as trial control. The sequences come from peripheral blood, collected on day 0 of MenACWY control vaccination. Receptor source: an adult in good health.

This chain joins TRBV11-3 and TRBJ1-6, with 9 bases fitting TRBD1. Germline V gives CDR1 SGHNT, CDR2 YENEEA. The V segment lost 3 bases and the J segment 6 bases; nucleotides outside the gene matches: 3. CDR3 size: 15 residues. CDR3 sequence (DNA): TGTGCCAGCAGCTTGATGACAGGGGGTAATTCACCCCTCCACTTT. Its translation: CASSLMTGGNSPLHF.

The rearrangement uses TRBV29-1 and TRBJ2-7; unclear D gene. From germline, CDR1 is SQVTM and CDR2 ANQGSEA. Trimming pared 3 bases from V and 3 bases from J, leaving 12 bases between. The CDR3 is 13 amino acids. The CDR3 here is CSVEPLVLYEQYF. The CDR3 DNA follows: TGCAGCGTTGAGCCCCTTGTACTCTACGAGCAGTACTTC.

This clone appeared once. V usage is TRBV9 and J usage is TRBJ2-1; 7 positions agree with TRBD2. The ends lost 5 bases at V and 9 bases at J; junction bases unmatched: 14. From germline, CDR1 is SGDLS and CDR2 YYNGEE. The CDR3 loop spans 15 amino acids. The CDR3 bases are TGTGCCAGCAGTGGGGGGGACTACTGGGAGGTTGAGCAGTTCTTC. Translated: CASSGGDYWEVEQFF.

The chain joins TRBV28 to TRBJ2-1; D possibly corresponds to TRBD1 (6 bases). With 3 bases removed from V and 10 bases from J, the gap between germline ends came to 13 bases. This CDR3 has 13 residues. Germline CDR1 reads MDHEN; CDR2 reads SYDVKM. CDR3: CASSLYRAGEQFF. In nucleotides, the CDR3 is TGTGCCAGCAGTTTGTACAGGGCCGGGGAGCAGTTCTTC. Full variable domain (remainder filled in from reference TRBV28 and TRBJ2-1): DVKVTQSSRYLVKRTGEKVFLECVQDMDHENMFWYRQDPGLGLRLIYFSYDVKMKEKGDIPEGYSVSREKKERFSLILESASTNQTSMYLCASSLYRAGEQFFGPGTRLTVL.

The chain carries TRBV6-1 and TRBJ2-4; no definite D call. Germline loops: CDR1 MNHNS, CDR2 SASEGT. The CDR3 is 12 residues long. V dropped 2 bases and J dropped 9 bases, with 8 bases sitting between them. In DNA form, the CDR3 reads TGTGCCAGCAGTGAAAGTCATGGCATTCAGTACTTC. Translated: CASSESHGIQYF.

This CDR3 is CASQIGQFLNQPQHF. CDR3 nucleotide sequence: TGTGCCAGCCAAATCGGACAGTTCCTCAATCAGCCCCAGCATTTT. V is TRBV28 and J is TRBJ1-5, with D possibly matching TRBD1 (6 bases). Germline loops: CDR1 MDHEN, CDR2 SYDVKM. V was cut by 8 bases and J by 3 bases, with 17 bases left in between. This CDR3 has 15 amino acids.

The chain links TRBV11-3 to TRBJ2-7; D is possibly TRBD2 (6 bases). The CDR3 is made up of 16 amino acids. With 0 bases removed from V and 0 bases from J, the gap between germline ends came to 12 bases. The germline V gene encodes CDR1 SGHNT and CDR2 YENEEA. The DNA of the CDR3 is TGTGCCAGCAGCTTAGAGTTTAGCGGAAACTCCTACGAGCAGTACTTC. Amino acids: CASSLEFSGNSYEQYF.

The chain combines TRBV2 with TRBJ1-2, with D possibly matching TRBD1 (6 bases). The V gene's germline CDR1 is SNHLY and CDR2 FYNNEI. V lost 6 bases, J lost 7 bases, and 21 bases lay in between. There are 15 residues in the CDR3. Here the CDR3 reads CASRPIDRTRGGYTF. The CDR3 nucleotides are TGTGCCAGCAGACCCATAGACAGGACCCGCGGTGGCTACACCTTC.

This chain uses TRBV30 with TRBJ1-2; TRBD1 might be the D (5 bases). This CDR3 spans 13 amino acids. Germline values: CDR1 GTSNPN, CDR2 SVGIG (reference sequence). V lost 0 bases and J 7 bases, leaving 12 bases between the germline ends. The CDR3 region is CAWSVGTLGGYTF. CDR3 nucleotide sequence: TGTGCCTGGAGTGTAGGGACCCTCGGTGGCTACACCTTC. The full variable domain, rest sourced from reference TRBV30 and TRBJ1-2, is SQTIHQWPATLVQPVGSPLSLECTVEGTSNPNLYWYRQAAGRGLQLLFYSVGIGQISSEVPQNLSASRPQDRQFILSSKKLLLSDSGFYLCAWSVGTLGGYTFGSGTRLTVV.

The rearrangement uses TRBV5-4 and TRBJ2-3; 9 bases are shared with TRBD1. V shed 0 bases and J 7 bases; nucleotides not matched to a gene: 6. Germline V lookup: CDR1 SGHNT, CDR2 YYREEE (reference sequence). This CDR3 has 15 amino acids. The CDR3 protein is CASSLAGTGPNTQYF. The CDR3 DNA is TGTGCCAGCAGCTTGGCCGGGACAGGGCCTAATACGCAGTATTTT. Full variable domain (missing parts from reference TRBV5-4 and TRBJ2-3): ETGVTQSPTHLIKTRGQQVTLRCSSQSGHNTVSWYQQALGQGPQFIFQYYREEENGRGNFPPRFSGLQFPNYSSELNVNALELDDSALYLCASSLAGTGPNTQYFGPGTRLTVL.

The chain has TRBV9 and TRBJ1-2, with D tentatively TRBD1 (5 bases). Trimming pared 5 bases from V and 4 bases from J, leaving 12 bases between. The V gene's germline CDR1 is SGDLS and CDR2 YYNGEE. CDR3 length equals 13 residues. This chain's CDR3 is CASREGVGYGYTF. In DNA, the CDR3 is TGTGCCAGCAGGGAAGGGGTGGGCTATGGCTACACCTTC.

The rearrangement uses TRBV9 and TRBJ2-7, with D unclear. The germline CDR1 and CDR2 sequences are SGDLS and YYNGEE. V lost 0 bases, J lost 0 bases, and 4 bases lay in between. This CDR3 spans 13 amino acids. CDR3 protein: CASSVEPSYEQYF. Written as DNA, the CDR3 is TGTGCCAGCAGCGTAGAACCCTCCTACGAGCAGTACTTC. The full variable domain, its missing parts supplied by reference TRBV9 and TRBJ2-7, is DSGVTQTPKHLITATGQRVTLRCSPRSGDLSVYWYQQSLDQGLQFLIQYYNGEERAKGNILERFSAQQFPDLHSELNLSSLELGDSALYFCASSVEPSYEQYFGPGTRLTVT.

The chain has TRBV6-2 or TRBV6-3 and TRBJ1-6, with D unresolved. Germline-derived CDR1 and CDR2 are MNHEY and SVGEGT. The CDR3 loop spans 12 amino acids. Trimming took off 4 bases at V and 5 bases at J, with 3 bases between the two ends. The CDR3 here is CASSLDNSPLHF. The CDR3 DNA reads TGTGCCAGCAGTTTAGATAATTCACCCCTCCACTTT.

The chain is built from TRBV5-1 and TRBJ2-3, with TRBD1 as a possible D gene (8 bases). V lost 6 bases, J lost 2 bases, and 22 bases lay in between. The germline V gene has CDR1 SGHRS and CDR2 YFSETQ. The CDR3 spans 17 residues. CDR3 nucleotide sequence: TGCGCCAGCAACGGGGAGGGACAGGCACGGATCACAGATACGCAGTATTTT. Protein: CASNGEGQARITDTQYF.

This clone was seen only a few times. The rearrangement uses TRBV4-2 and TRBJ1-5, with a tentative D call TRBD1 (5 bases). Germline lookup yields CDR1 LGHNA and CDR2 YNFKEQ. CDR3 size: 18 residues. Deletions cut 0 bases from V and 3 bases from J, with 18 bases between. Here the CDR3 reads CASSQEGRRGPYNQPQHF. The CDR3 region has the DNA TGTGCCAGCAGCCAAGAAGGACGGCGGGGACCCTACAATCAGCCCCAGCATTTT.

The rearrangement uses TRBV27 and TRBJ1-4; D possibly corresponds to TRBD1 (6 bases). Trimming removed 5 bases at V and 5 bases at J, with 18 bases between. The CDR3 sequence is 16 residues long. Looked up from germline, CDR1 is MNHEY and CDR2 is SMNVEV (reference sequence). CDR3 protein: CASSPPRTAGNEKLFF. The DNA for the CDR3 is TGTGCCAGCAGTCCTCCCCGGACAGCAGGGAATGAAAAACTGTTTTTT.

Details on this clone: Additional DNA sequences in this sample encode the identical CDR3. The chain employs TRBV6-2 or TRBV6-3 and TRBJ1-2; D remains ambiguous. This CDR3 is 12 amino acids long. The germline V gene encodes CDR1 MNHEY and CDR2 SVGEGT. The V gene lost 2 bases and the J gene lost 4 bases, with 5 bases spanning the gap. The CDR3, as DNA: TGTGCCAGCAGTTACGAAAGCTATGGCTACACCTTC. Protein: CASSYESYGYTF.

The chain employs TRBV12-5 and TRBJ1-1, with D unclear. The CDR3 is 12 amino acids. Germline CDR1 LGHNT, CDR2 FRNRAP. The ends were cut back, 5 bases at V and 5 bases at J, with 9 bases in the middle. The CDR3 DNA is TGTGCTAGTGGTATCGGGAAAACTGAAGCTTTCTTT. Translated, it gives CASGIGKTEAFF.

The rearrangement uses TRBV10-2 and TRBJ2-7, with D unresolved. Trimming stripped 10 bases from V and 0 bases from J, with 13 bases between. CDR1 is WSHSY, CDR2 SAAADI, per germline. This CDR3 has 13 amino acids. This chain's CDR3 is CAILTDSSYEQYF. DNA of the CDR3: TGCGCCATCCTTACTGATAGCTCCTACGAGCAGTACTTC.

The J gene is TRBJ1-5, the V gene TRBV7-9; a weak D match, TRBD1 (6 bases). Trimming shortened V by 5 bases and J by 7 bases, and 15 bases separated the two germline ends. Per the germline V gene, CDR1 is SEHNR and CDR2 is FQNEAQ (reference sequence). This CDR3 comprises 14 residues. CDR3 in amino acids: CASSDSQGIQPQHF. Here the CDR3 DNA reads TGTGCCAGCAGCGATTCCCAGGGGATCCAGCCCCAGCATTTT.

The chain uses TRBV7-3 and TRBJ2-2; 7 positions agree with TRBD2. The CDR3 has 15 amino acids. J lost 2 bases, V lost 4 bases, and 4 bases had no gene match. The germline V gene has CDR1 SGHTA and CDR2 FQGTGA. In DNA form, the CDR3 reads TGTGCCAGCAGCTCCCCGGGACTAAACACCGGGGAGCTGTTTTTT. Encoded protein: CASSSPGLNTGELFF.

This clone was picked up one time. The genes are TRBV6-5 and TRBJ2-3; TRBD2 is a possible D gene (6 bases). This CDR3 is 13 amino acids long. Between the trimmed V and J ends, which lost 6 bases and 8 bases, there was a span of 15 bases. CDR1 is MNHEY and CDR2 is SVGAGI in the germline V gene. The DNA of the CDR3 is TGTGCCAGCAGGGCGGGTAGGGAGGCTACGCAGTATTTT. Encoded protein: CASRAGREATQYF.

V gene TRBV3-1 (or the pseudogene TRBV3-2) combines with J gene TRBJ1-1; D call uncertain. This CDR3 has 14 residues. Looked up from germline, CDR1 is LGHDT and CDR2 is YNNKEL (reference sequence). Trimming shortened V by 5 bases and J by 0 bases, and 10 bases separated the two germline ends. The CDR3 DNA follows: TGTGCCAGCAGCATCGACGGTTTGAACACTGAAGCTTTCTTT. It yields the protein CASSIDGLNTEAFF.

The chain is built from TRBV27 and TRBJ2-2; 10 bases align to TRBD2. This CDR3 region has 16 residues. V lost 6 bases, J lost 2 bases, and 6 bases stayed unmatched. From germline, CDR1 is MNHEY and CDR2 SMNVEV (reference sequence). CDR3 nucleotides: TGTGCCAGCAGATATGCTAGCGGGAGTAACACCGGGGAGCTGTTTTTT. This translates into CASRYASGSNTGELFF.

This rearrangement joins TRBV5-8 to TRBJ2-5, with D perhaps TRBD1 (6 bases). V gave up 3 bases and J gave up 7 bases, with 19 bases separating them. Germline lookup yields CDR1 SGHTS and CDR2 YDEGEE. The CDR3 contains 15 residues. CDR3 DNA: TGTGCCAGCAGCTCCATCAAAGACAGGAAAGGGACCCAGTACTTC. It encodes CASSSIKDRKGTQYF. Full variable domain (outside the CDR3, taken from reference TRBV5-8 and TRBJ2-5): EAGVTQSPTHLIKTRGQQATLRCSPISGHTSVYWYQQALGLGLQFLLWYDEGEERNRGNFPPRFSGRQFPNYSSELNVNALELEDSALYLCASSSIKDRKGTQYFGPGTRLLVL.

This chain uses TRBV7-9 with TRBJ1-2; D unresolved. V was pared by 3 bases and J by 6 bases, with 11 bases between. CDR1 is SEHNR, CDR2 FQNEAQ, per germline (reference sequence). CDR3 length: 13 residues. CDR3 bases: TGTGCCAGCAGCTTCAGCAGACCAGATGGCTACACCTTC. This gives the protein CASSFSRPDGYTF. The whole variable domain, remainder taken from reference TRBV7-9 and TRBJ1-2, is DTGVSQNPRHKITKRGQNVTFRCDPISEHNRLYWYRQTLGQGPEFLTYFQNEAQLEKSRLLSDRFSAERPKGSFSTLEIQRTEQGDSAMYLCASSFSRPDGYTFGSGTRLTVV.

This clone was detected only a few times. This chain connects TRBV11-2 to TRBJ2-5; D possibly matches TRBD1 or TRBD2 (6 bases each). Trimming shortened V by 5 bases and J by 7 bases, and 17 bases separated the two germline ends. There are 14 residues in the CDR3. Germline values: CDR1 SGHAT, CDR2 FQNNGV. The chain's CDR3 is CASSLSRRGVTQYF. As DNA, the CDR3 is TGTGCCAGCAGCCTCTCCCGTAGGGGGGTGACCCAGTACTTC. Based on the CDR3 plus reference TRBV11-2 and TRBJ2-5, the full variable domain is EAGVAQSPRYKIIEKRQSVAFWCNPISGHATLYWYQQILGQGPKLLIQFQNNGVVDDSQLPKDRFSAERLKGVDSTLKIQPAKLEDSAVYLCASSLSRRGVTQYFGPGTRLLVL.

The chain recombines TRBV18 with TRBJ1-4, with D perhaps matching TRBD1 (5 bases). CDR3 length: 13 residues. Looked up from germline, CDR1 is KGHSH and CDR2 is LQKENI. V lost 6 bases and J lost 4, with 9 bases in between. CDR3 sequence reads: CASSQGRNEKLFF. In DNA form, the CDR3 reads TGTGCCAGCTCCCAGGGACGTAATGAAAAACTGTTTTTT.

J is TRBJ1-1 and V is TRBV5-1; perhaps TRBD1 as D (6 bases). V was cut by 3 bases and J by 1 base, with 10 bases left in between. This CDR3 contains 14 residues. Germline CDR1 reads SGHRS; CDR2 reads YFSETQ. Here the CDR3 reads CASSWGHKNTEAFF. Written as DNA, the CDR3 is TGCGCCAGCAGCTGGGGACACAAGAACACTGAAGCTTTCTTT.

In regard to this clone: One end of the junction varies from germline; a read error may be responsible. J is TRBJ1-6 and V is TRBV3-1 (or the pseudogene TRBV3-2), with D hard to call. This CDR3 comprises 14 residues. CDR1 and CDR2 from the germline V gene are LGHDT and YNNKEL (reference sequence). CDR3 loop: CASSQGQNNPPLHF. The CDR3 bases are TGTGCCAGCAGCCAAGGACAAAATAATCCACCCCTCCACTTT.